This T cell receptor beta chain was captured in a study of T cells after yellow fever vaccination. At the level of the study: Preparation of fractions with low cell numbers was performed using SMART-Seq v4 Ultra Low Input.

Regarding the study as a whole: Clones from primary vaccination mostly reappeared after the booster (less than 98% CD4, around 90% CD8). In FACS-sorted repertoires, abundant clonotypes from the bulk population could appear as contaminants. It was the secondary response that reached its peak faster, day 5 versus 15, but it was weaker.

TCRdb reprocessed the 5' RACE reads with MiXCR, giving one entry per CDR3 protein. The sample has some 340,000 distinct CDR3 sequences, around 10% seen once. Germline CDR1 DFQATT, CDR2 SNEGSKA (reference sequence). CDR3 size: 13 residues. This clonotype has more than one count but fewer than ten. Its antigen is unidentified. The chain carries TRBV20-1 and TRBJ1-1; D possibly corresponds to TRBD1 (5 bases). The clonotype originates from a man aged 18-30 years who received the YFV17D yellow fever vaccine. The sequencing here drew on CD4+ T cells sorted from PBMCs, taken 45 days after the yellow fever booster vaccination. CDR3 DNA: TGCGGAACTTCAGGGCCCCTGAACACTGAAGCTTTCTTT. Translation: CGTSGPLNTEAFF.